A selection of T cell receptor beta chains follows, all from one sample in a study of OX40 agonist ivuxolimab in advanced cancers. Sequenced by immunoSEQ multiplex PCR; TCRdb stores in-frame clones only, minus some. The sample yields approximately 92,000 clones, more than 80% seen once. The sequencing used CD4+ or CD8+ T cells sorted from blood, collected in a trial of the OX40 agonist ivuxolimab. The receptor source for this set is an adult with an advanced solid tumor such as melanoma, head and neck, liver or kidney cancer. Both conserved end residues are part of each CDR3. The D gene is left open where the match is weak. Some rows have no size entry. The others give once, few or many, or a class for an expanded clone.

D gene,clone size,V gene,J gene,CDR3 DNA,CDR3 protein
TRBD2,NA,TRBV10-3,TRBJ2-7,TGTGCCATCAGCCGGGACTATTACGAGCAGTACTTC,CAISRDYYEQYF
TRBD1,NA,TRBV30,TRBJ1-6,TGTGCCTGGGGGGACAGGGGTTCACCCCTCCACTTT,CAWGDRGSPLHF
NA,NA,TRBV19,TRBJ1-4,TGTGCCAGTAGGAGGGAAGAAAAACTGTTTTTT,CASRREEKLFF
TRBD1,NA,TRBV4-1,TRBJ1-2,TGCGCCAGCAGCCAGGACAGGGGGTATGGCTACACCTTC,CASSQDRGYGYTF
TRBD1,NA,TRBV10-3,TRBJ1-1,TGTGCCATCAGTGAGGGACAGGGGTCTGAAGCTTTCTTT,CAISEGQGSEAFF
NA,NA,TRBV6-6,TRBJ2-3,TGTGCCAGCAGGCCTCCGGGGCTCCGAGATACGCAGTATTTT,CASRPPGLRDTQYF
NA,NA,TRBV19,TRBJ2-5,TGTGCCAGTAGTATAGAGGGAGGCGAGACCCAGTACTTC,CASSIEGGETQYF
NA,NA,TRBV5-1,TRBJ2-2,TGCGCCAGCAGCTTTGGGACCGGGGAGCTGTTTTTT,CASSFGTGELFF
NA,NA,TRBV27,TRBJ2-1,TGTGCCAGCAGTTTTAGCGGCAAATACAATGAGCAGTTCTTC,CASSFSGKYNEQFF
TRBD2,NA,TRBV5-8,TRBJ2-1,TGTGCCAGCAGCCCCCTAGCGGCCCTCGGATACAATGAGCAGTTCTTC,CASSPLAALGYNEQFF
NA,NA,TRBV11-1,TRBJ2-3,TGTGCCAGCAGCTCCACCGGGACGACTAGCACAGATACGCAGTATTTT,CASSSTGTTSTDTQYF
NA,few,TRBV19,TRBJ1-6,TGTGCCAGTTCGGTGGCCAGTGGAGCTTCACCCCTCCACTTT,CASSVASGASPLHF
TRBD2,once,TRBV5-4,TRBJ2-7,TGTGCCAGCAGCTCTACCGGACTAGCTCCCTACGAGCAGTACTTC,CASSSTGLAPYEQYF
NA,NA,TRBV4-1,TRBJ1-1,TGCGCCAGCAGCCACCCGTCCGGAGGGCACACTGAAGCTTTCTTT,CASSHPSGGHTEAFF
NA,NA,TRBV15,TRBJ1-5,TGTGCCACCAGCCTGGGTAGTAATCAGCCCCAGCATTTT,CATSLGSNQPQHF
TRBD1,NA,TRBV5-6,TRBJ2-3,TGTGCCAGCAGGGTCGGGGGACAGGGACTTACAGATACGCAGTATTTT,CASRVGGQGLTDTQYF
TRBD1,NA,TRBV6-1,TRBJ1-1,TGTGCCACCCCGACAGGGGGGAACACTGAAGCTTTCTTT,CATPTGGNTEAFF
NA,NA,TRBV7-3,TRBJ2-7,TGTGCCAGCAGCTTAACAGGTTCCTCCTACGAGCAGTACTTC,CASSLTGSSYEQYF
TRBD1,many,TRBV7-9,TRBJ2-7,TGTGCCAGCAGCCGGGACAGCTCCTACGAGCAGTACTTC,CASSRDSSYEQYF
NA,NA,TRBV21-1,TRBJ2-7,TGTGCCAGCAGCAAAGGGGGACAGGGAAAGGTCCTCTACGAGCAGTACTTC,CASSKGGQGKVLYEQYF
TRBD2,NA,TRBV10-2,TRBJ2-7,TGCGCCAGTTCCCGGACTAGCGGGAGTTACGAGCAGTACTTC,CASSRTSGSYEQYF
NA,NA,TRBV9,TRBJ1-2,TGTGCCAGCAGCTCCTCGGGGGCCGTATATGGCTACACCTTC,CASSSSGAVYGYTF